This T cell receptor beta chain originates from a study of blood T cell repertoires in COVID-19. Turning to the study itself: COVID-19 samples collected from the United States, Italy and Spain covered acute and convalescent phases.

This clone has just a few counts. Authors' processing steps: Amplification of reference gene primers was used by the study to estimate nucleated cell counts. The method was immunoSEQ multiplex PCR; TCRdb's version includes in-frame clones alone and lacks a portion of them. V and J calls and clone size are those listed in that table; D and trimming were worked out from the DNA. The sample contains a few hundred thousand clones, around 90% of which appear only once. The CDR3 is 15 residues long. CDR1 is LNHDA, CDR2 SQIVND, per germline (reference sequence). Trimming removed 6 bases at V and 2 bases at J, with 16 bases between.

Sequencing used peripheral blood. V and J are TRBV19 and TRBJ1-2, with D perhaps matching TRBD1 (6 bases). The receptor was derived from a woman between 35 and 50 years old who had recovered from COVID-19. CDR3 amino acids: CASRDGGQQNYGYTF. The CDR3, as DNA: TGTGCCAGTAGGGACGGGGGGCAGCAAAACTATGGCTACACCTTC. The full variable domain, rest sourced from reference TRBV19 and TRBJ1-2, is DGGITQSPKYLFRKEGQNVTLSCEQNLNHDAMYWYRQDPGQGLRLIYYSQIVNDFQKGDIAEGYSVSREKKESFPLTVTSAQKNPTAFYLCASRDGGQQNYGYTFGSGTRLTVV.